A selection of T cell receptor beta chains follows, all from one sample in a study of metastatic and nonmetastatic thyroid tumors. With MiXCR, TCRdb called clones anew from the PCR reads. The table includes around 40,000 clones, about 18% detected once. Sequencing was done on a sample of blood. These receptors came from a male donor with papillary thyroid cancer or a benign thyroid nodule (not recorded which). Some clones in this sample may be carry-over from other donors' samples. Both conserved end residues are part of each CDR3. The D gene is left open where the match is weak. For some rows the clone size is stated as once, few or many, or as a class when expanded; others skip it.

CDR3 DNA,CDR3 protein,clone size,J gene,V gene,D gene
TGTACCAGCACCCCCAGACAGTTTAACTATGGCTACACCTTC,CTSTPRQFNYGYTF,many,TRBJ1-2,TRBV28,.
TGTGCTAGCAGCCAAGGGACAGGGGAGCAGTTCTTC,CASSQGTGEQFF,many,TRBJ2-1,TRBV7-7,TRBD1
TGTGCCAGCAGCGCAAAACCACGGGACAGGGTTAATCAGCCCCAGCATTTT,CASSAKPRDRVNQPQHF,.,TRBJ1-5,TRBV7-8,TRBD1
TGTGCCAGCAGGTCTAGCGGGGGGACGGACATTCAGTACTTC,CASRSSGGTDIQYF,few,TRBJ2-4,TRBV2,TRBD2
TGTGCCAGCAGCTTATCTAGCGGGGGGACCAATGAGCAGTTCTTC,CASSLSSGGTNEQFF,many,TRBJ2-1,TRBV7-2,TRBD2
TGTGCCAGCAGTGGCCGACAGTGTTGGGGCACAGATACGCAGCATTTT,CASSGRQCWGTDTQHF,.,TRBJ1-5,TRBV2,.
TGTGCCAGCAGTCTAGTCAGCGGGAGGGGTCTAGCCAAAAACATTCAGTACTTC,CASSLVSGRGLAKNIQYF,many,TRBJ2-4,TRBV28,TRBD2
TGTGCCAGTACTAGAACGGGGCCACAAGGAGGCTACTATGGCTACACCTTC,CASTRTGPQGGYYGYTF,.,TRBJ1-2,TRBV19,.
TGTGCCAGCAGCTCGGGACAGAACCAAGAGACCCAGTACTTC,CASSSGQNQETQYF,many,TRBJ2-5,TRBV7-2,TRBD1
TGTGCCAGCAGTCCCCGGGGAGCCAAAAACATTCAGTACTTC,CASSPRGAKNIQYF,many,TRBJ2-4,TRBV13,.
TGTGCCAGCAGCTTGGCTGCCATGAACACTGAAGCTTTCTTT,CASSLAAMNTEAFF,many,TRBJ1-1,TRBV11-3,.
TGTGCCAGCAGTGAAATTGGGGAAAGCAATCAGCCCCAGCATTTT,CASSEIGESNQPQHF,many,TRBJ1-5,TRBV2,.
TGCAGTGCTAGTAGAACGGGACAACGCTACGAGCAGTACTTC,CSASRTGQRYEQYF,once,TRBJ2-7,TRBV20-1,.
TGTGCCAGCAGTGAACGACGTCCGGGGGGCCGGGAGACCCAGTACTTC,CASSERRPGGRETQYF,many,TRBJ2-5,TRBV2,.
TGTGCCAGCAGCGAGGACAGGGTGAGCTCCTACGAGCAGTACTTC,CASSEDRVSSYEQYF,medium-sized,TRBJ2-7,TRBV12-3/TRBV12-4,TRBD1